This T cell receptor beta chain was recorded in a study of shared clonotypes between healthy human individuals. Whole-study findings and limits: Larger estimated richness was generally seen in naive subsets than in memory subsets.

Authors' processing steps: Owing to the provision of junction-only sequences devoid of quality scores by immunoSEQ, filtering differed. The protocol was immunoSEQ multiplex PCR, while the TCRdb copy is restricted to in-frame clones and leaves out a portion. V and J calls and clone size are those listed in that table; D and trimming were worked out from the DNA. This table holds about 2.4 million clones, about 92% found once. Regarding this clone: Its specificity is unknown.

The sequencing input was naive CD4+ T cells sorted from blood. This sample's subset: CD45RA+ positively selected. The source is a man aged 18 to 29 in good health.

The CDR3 spells CASSFSQTGTGELFF. CDR3 DNA sequence: TGTGCCAGCAGCTTTTCCCAGACAGGGACCGGGGAGCTGTTTTTT. The chain employs TRBV5-5 and TRBJ2-2; TRBD1 agrees at 7 bases. Germline V gene sequence: CDR1 SGHKS, CDR2 YYEKEE (reference sequence). Trimming cost V 2 bases and J 5 bases; bases outside gene matches: 6. There are 15 residues in the CDR3.